This is a list of T cell receptor beta chains from one sample in a study of glioma-infiltrating T cells. From the multiplex PCR reads, TCRdb called clonotypes with MiXCR, one entry per CDR3 protein. This sample has 400,000 or so distinct CDR3 sequences; 41% occur once, and the top ten carry 12%. Sequenced input: glioma tissue, nonneoplastic brain tissue, or PBMCs (not recorded which). These TCRs come from a human donor with low-grade glioma or glioblastoma, undergoing nonglioma brain surgery, or in good health (not recorded which). Each CDR3 is given with its conserved first and last residue. Each record gives: V gene, D gene, CDR3 length, J gene, clone size, CDR3 DNA, CDR3 protein. D genes are given only for firm matches. Size is omitted from some rows. Given values are once, few, many or a class for expanded clones.

v_call: TRBV20-1
d_call: .
cdr3_length: 15
j_call: TRBJ2-7
clone_size: .
cdr3_nt: TGCAGTGCTAGCCACCCTATCCTAGCAGGCGACGAGCAGTACTTC
cdr3_aa: CSASHPILAGDEQYF

v_call: TRBV15
d_call: TRBD2
cdr3_length: 15
j_call: TRBJ2-1
clone_size: many
cdr3_nt: TGTGCCACCAGCACCGGGACTAGCGCATACAATGAGCAGTTCTTC
cdr3_aa: CATSTGTSAYNEQFF

v_call: TRBV27
d_call: TRBD1
cdr3_length: 14
j_call: TRBJ1-3
clone_size: many
cdr3_nt: TGTGCCAGCAGTCCAGGGACAGCTGGAAACACCATATATTTT
cdr3_aa: CASSPGTAGNTIYF

v_call: TRBV25-1
d_call: .
cdr3_length: 13
j_call: TRBJ2-5
clone_size: few
cdr3_nt: TGTGCCAGCAGTGACGGGCTACAAGAGACCCAGTACTTC
cdr3_aa: CASSDGLQETQYF

v_call: TRBV7-3
d_call: TRBD1
cdr3_length: 16
j_call: TRBJ2-2
clone_size: .
cdr3_nt: TGTGCCAGCAGCTTAAACTCCGGGACAGGGGCCGGGGAGCTGTTTTTT
cdr3_aa: CASSLNSGTGAGELFF

v_call: TRBV4-3
d_call: .
cdr3_length: 13
j_call: TRBJ1-1
clone_size: .
cdr3_nt: TGCGCCAGCAGCCATGAGGACAACACTGAAGCTTTCTTT
cdr3_aa: CASSHEDNTEAFF

v_call: TRBV15
d_call: .
cdr3_length: 14
j_call: TRBJ2-1
clone_size: .
cdr3_nt: TGTGCCACCAGCGAAAGGGGAGCCTACAATGAGCAGTTCTTC
cdr3_aa: CATSERGAYNEQFF

v_call: TRBV27
d_call: TRBD2
cdr3_length: 16
j_call: TRBJ2-6
clone_size: many
cdr3_nt: TGTGCCAGCAGTTACACCGGGGGGACTGGGGCCAACGTCCTGACTTTC
cdr3_aa: CASSYTGGTGANVLTF

v_call: TRBV6-1
d_call: .
cdr3_length: 12
j_call: TRBJ2-7
clone_size: few
cdr3_nt: TGTGCCAGCGCCCCAGGGGTTCACGAGCAGTACTTC
cdr3_aa: CASAPGVHEQYF

v_call: TRBV29-1
d_call: .
cdr3_length: 11
j_call: TRBJ1-2
clone_size: .
cdr3_nt: TGCAGCGTTGTGGTAGGGAATGGCTACACCTTC
cdr3_aa: CSVVVGNGYTF

v_call: TRBV20-1
d_call: .
cdr3_length: 12
j_call: TRBJ1-2
clone_size: many
cdr3_nt: TGCAGTGCTAGAAAGGGAGCCTATGGCTACACCTTC
cdr3_aa: CSARKGAYGYTF

v_call: TRBV5-4
d_call: TRBD2
cdr3_length: 15
j_call: TRBJ2-7
clone_size: few
cdr3_nt: TGTGCCAGCAGCTTGCCACAGACGGGAGGCTACGAGCAGTACTTC
cdr3_aa: CASSLPQTGGYEQYF

v_call: TRBV28
d_call: TRBD2
cdr3_length: 14
j_call: TRBJ2-7
clone_size: few
cdr3_nt: TGTGCCAGCAGTTTTCGGGGGGTCTTACGGGAGCAGTACTTC
cdr3_aa: CASSFRGVLREQYF

v_call: TRBV28
d_call: .
cdr3_length: 14
j_call: TRBJ2-7
clone_size: .
cdr3_nt: TGTGCCAGCAGTTTATTGACGGTTCGGTACGAGCAGTACTTC
cdr3_aa: CASSLLTVRYEQYF

v_call: TRBV4-3
d_call: TRBD2
cdr3_length: 19
j_call: TRBJ2-2
clone_size: .
cdr3_nt: TGCGCCAGCAGCCAAGATGCAGTAGCGGGAGGAGTGAGCACCGGGGAGCTGTTTTTT
cdr3_aa: CASSQDAVAGGVSTGELFF

v_call: TRBV15
d_call: .
cdr3_length: 16
j_call: TRBJ2-4
clone_size: few
cdr3_nt: TGTGCCACCAGCAGACCTTGGGGTGATCAGGGAAACATTCAGTACTTC
cdr3_aa: CATSRPWGDQGNIQYF

v_call: TRBV6-2/TRBV6-3
d_call: .
cdr3_length: 17
j_call: TRBJ2-3
clone_size: many
cdr3_nt: TGTGCCAGCAGTTCTTTGGACAGCACGCCTAGCACAGATACGCAGTATTTT
cdr3_aa: CASSSLDSTPSTDTQYF

v_call: TRBV28
d_call: TRBD1
cdr3_length: 16
j_call: TRBJ2-7
clone_size: many
cdr3_nt: TGTGCCAGCAGTTTTAAAACCGGGACAGGGGGCGACGAGCAGTACTTC
cdr3_aa: CASSFKTGTGGDEQYF

v_call: TRBV18
d_call: .
cdr3_length: 15
j_call: TRBJ2-4
clone_size: .
cdr3_nt: TGTGCCAGCTCACCCCCGGACAGCCCCAAAAACATTCAGTACTTC
cdr3_aa: CASSPPDSPKNIQYF

v_call: TRBV5-4
d_call: .
cdr3_length: 15
j_call: TRBJ2-1
clone_size: .
cdr3_nt: TGTGCCGGCAGCTTGGCCGTCACCTCCTACAATGAGCAGTTCTTC
cdr3_aa: CAGSLAVTSYNEQFF

v_call: TRBV15
d_call: .
cdr3_length: 13
j_call: TRBJ1-2
clone_size: many
cdr3_nt: TGTGCCACCAGCAGAGACACCAACTATGGCTACACCTTC
cdr3_aa: CATSRDTNYGYTF

v_call: TRBV28
d_call: .
cdr3_length: 13
j_call: TRBJ1-1
clone_size: .
cdr3_nt: TGTGCCAGCGGTTACGTAGAGAACACTGAAGATTTCTTT
cdr3_aa: CASGYVENTEDFF

v_call: TRBV3-1
d_call: .
cdr3_length: 17
j_call: TRBJ2-1
clone_size: .
cdr3_nt: TGTGCCAGCAGCCAAGATAAGGGGGACTCATCCTACAATGAGCAGTTCTTC
cdr3_aa: CASSQDKGDSSYNEQFF

v_call: TRBV3-1
d_call: TRBD1
cdr3_length: 15
j_call: TRBJ1-1
clone_size: few
cdr3_nt: TGTGCCAGCAGCCAAGGGTCCAGGGGGAGGACTGAAGCTTTCTTT
cdr3_aa: CASSQGSRGRTEAFF

v_call: TRBV7-2
d_call: TRBD1
cdr3_length: 12
j_call: TRBJ2-7
clone_size: few
cdr3_nt: TGTGCCAACAGCGCCACAGGGGGAGAGCAGTACTTC
cdr3_aa: CANSATGGEQYF

v_call: TRBV20-1
d_call: .
cdr3_length: 16
j_call: TRBJ2-3
clone_size: many
cdr3_nt: TGCAGTGCCGTAAAAGCAGGGGGTGGGAGGACAGATACGCAGTATTTT
cdr3_aa: CSAVKAGGGRTDTQYF

v_call: TRBV13
d_call: .
cdr3_length: 13
j_call: TRBJ1-5
clone_size: .
cdr3_nt: TGTGCCAGAAGCAGCGGGGTAAATCAGCCCCAGCATTTT
cdr3_aa: CARSSGVNQPQHF

v_call: TRBV27
d_call: TRBD2
cdr3_length: 16
j_call: TRBJ2-2
clone_size: many
cdr3_nt: TGTGCCAGCAGACTAGCGGGAATAGCGAACACCGGGGAGCTGTTTTTT
cdr3_aa: CASRLAGIANTGELFF

v_call: TRBV7-2
d_call: .
cdr3_length: 15
j_call: TRBJ2-3
clone_size: .
cdr3_nt: TGTGCCAGCAGCCTCCGGGACCCGTACGCAAATACGCAGTATTTT
cdr3_aa: CASSLRDPYANTQYF

v_call: TRBV4-1
d_call: .
cdr3_length: 16
j_call: TRBJ2-1
clone_size: .
cdr3_nt: TGCGCCAGCAGCCAAGATGGTCGGGAGCCCTACAATGAGCAGTTCTTC
cdr3_aa: CASSQDGREPYNEQFF

v_call: TRBV5-1
d_call: .
cdr3_length: 14
j_call: TRBJ1-2
clone_size: .
cdr3_nt: TGCGCCAGCAGCCCCGTCGCGCCTAACTATGGCTACACCTTC
cdr3_aa: CASSPVAPNYGYTF

v_call: TRBV10-3
d_call: .
cdr3_length: 15
j_call: TRBJ1-2
clone_size: few
cdr3_nt: TGTGCCATCAGTGAAGGACAGAGCCCCAACTATGGCTACACCTTC
cdr3_aa: CAISEGQSPNYGYTF

v_call: TRBV28
d_call: TRBD2
cdr3_length: 15
j_call: TRBJ2-5
clone_size: once
cdr3_nt: TGTGCCAGCAGTCCGGGACTAGCGGGAGTAGAGATCCAGTACTTC
cdr3_aa: CASSPGLAGVEIQYF

v_call: TRBV6-5
d_call: TRBD1
cdr3_length: 14
j_call: TRBJ1-2
clone_size: many
cdr3_nt: TGTGCCAGCAGTTACTCGCAGGGGGCGGAAGGCTACACCTTC
cdr3_aa: CASSYSQGAEGYTF

v_call: TRBV6-6
d_call: .
cdr3_length: 19
j_call: TRBJ1-3
clone_size: .
cdr3_nt: TGTGCCAGCAGTTACACATCCGGGAGCTTCGCGGGCATTGGAAACACCATATATTTT
cdr3_aa: CASSYTSGSFAGIGNTIYF

v_call: TRBV15
d_call: TRBD1
cdr3_length: 13
j_call: TRBJ2-7
clone_size: .
cdr3_nt: TGTGCCACACGGGACAGGAAGTACTACGAGCAGTACTTC
cdr3_aa: CATRDRKYYEQYF

v_call: TRBV28
d_call: TRBD2
cdr3_length: 15
j_call: TRBJ2-5
clone_size: few
cdr3_nt: TGTGCCAGCCTTTCCCCAGCGGGAGGTGGCGAGACCCAGTACTTC
cdr3_aa: CASLSPAGGGETQYF

v_call: TRBV5-4
d_call: TRBD2
cdr3_length: 15
j_call: TRBJ2-3
clone_size: once
cdr3_nt: TGTGCCAGCAGCCCTCCCGGGAGGGACACAGATACGCAGTATTTT
cdr3_aa: CASSPPGRDTDTQYF

v_call: TRBV28
d_call: .
cdr3_length: 13
j_call: TRBJ2-7
clone_size: few
cdr3_nt: TGTGCCAGCAATTCGGGGCCATCCTACGAGCAGTACTTC
cdr3_aa: CASNSGPSYEQYF

v_call: TRBV7-6
d_call: TRBD2
cdr3_length: 15
j_call: TRBJ2-7
clone_size: .
cdr3_nt: TGTGCCAGCAGCTTAGGGTCAGCGGGAGGCCACGAGCAGTACTTC
cdr3_aa: CASSLGSAGGHEQYF

v_call: TRBV7-3
d_call: TRBD2
cdr3_length: 16
j_call: TRBJ2-5
clone_size: .
cdr3_nt: TGTGCCAGCAGCTCCGGGACTAGCGGGTACCAAGAGACCCAGTACTTC
cdr3_aa: CASSSGTSGYQETQYF

v_call: TRBV28
d_call: TRBD1
cdr3_length: 17
j_call: TRBJ2-7
clone_size: .
cdr3_nt: TGTGCCATCAGTTTACTCCCAAGGACAGGGGGTTTCTACGAGCAGTACTTC
cdr3_aa: CAISLLPRTGGFYEQYF

v_call: TRBV6-5
d_call: TRBD2
cdr3_length: 17
j_call: TRBJ2-1
clone_size: once
cdr3_nt: TGTGCCAGCAGTCCCGCCCCCCGCGGGAGTGGATACAATGAGCAGTTCTTC
cdr3_aa: CASSPAPRGSGYNEQFF

v_call: TRBV19
d_call: .
cdr3_length: 14
j_call: TRBJ2-7
clone_size: .
cdr3_nt: TGTGCCAGTAGTTTCCGAGACGGTGACTACGAGCAGTACTTC
cdr3_aa: CASSFRDGDYEQYF

v_call: TRBV7-2
d_call: TRBD1
cdr3_length: 15
j_call: TRBJ1-2
clone_size: few
cdr3_nt: TGTGCCAGCAGACCACCGGGACAGGGGGACTATGGCTACACCTTC
cdr3_aa: CASRPPGQGDYGYTF

v_call: TRBV27
d_call: .
cdr3_length: 15
j_call: TRBJ2-3
clone_size: .
cdr3_nt: TGTGCCAGCAGCCCCCGGGTGCCTAGCACAGATACGCGGTATTTT
cdr3_aa: CASSPRVPSTDTRYF

v_call: TRBV6-2/TRBV6-3
d_call: .
cdr3_length: 14
j_call: TRBJ2-7
clone_size: many
cdr3_nt: TGTGCCAGCAGGGGGGGCGGCGTCTCCTACGAGCAGTACTTC
cdr3_aa: CASRGGGVSYEQYF

v_call: TRBV6-1
d_call: .
cdr3_length: 11
j_call: TRBJ2-3
clone_size: many
cdr3_nt: TGTGCCAGCAATCGGGCAGGGGCGCAGTATTTT
cdr3_aa: CASNRAGAQYF

v_call: TRBV4-1
d_call: .
cdr3_length: 9
j_call: TRBJ2-7
clone_size: few
cdr3_nt: TGCGCCAGCAGCCACCCCTGGTACTTC
cdr3_aa: CASSHPWYF

v_call: TRBV19
d_call: .
cdr3_length: 16
j_call: TRBJ1-1
clone_size: .
cdr3_nt: TGTGCCAGTTCATCGGCCCGGGGGGTGATGAACACTGAAGCTTTCTTT
cdr3_aa: CASSSARGVMNTEAFF

v_call: TRBV4-3
d_call: .
cdr3_length: 14
j_call: TRBJ1-5
clone_size: .
cdr3_nt: TGCGCCAGCAGCCAGCAGGTTGGCAATCAGCCCCAGCATTTT
cdr3_aa: CASSQQVGNQPQHF

v_call: TRBV7-2
d_call: TRBD1
cdr3_length: 15
j_call: TRBJ2-1
clone_size: .
cdr3_nt: TGTGCCAGCAGCTTAGGACCAGGGGGCTGGAATGAGCAGTTCTTC
cdr3_aa: CASSLGPGGWNEQFF

v_call: TRBV5-1
d_call: TRBD2
cdr3_length: 15
j_call: TRBJ2-3
clone_size: .
cdr3_nt: TGCGCCAGCAGCCCCACTAGCGGGAGCGGGAATACGCAGTATTTT
cdr3_aa: CASSPTSGSGNTQYF

v_call: TRBV20-1
d_call: .
cdr3_length: 14
j_call: TRBJ2-2
clone_size: many
cdr3_nt: TGCAGTGCTAGAGATCCTCCCTTGACCGGGGAGCTGTTTTTT
cdr3_aa: CSARDPPLTGELFF

v_call: TRBV6-2/TRBV6-3
d_call: .
cdr3_length: 14
j_call: TRBJ1-2
clone_size: .
cdr3_nt: TGTGCCAGCATCTCTACGTGGGCAAAGGATGCCTCTTCCTTC
cdr3_aa: CASISTWAKDASSF

v_call: TRBV6-1
d_call: .
cdr3_length: 13
j_call: TRBJ2-3
clone_size: many
cdr3_nt: TGTGCCAGCAGTTACCAGATCACAGATACGCAGTATTTT
cdr3_aa: CASSYQITDTQYF